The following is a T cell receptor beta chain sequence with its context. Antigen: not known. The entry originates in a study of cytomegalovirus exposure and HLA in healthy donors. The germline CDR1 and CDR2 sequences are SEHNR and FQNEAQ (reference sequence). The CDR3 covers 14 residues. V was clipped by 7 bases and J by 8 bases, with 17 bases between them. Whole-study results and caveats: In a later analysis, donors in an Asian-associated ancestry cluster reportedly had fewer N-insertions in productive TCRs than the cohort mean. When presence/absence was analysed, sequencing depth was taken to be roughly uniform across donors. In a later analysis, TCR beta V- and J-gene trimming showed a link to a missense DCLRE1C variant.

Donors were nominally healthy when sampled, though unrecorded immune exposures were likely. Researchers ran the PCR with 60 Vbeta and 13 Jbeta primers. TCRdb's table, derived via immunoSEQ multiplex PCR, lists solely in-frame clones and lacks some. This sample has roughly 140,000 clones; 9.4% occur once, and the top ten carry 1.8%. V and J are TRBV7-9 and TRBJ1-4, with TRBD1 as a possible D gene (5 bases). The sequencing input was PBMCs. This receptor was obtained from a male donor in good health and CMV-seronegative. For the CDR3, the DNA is TGTGCCAGCAACGGACACCCGGATGGAGAAAAACTGTTTTTT. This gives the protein CASNGHPDGEKLFF.